A selection of T cell receptor beta chains follows, all from one sample in a study of cytomegalovirus exposure and HLA in healthy donors. Method: immunoSEQ multiplex PCR; TCRdb's copy keeps in-frame clones and lacks some. The profile shows around 120,000 clones, 65% to 90% of them singletons. Sequencing was performed on PBMCs. These receptors all come from a woman younger than 45 in good health and CMV-seronegative. The CDR3 runs from the conserved cysteine through the conserved F or W. The order of the fields is J gene, clone size, D gene, V gene, CDR3 length, CDR3 protein, CDR3 DNA. A D gene is named only where the DNA matches it firmly. Expanded clones are given a class, and other clones once, few, many or no size at all.

j_call: TRBJ2-5
clone_size: -
d_call: -
v_call: TRBV12-5
cdr3_length: 14
cdr3_aa: CASGLAPGQETQYF
cdr3_nt: TGTGCTAGTGGTTTGGCGCCGGGCCAAGAGACCCAGTACTTC

j_call: TRBJ2-7
clone_size: -
d_call: -
v_call: TRBV29-1
cdr3_length: 13
cdr3_aa: CSVATQVDGEQYF
cdr3_nt: TGCAGCGTTGCTACCCAGGTAGACGGCGAGCAGTACTTC

j_call: TRBJ2-7
clone_size: -
d_call: -
v_call: TRBV5-1
cdr3_length: 15
cdr3_aa: CASSSLSRSTYEQYF
cdr3_nt: TGCGCCAGCAGCTCCCTTAGTAGAAGTACCTACGAGCAGTACTTC

j_call: TRBJ2-7
clone_size: -
d_call: -
v_call: TRBV7-8
cdr3_length: 14
cdr3_aa: CASSFRQASYEQYF
cdr3_nt: TGTGCCAGCAGCTTCCGACAGGCCTCTTACGAGCAGTACTTC

j_call: TRBJ2-7
clone_size: once
d_call: TRBD1
v_call: TRBV6-1
cdr3_length: 12
cdr3_aa: CASGQVFYEQYF
cdr3_nt: TGTGCCAGCGGACAGGTTTTCTACGAGCAGTACTTC

j_call: TRBJ2-7
clone_size: -
d_call: TRBD2
v_call: TRBV7-9
cdr3_length: 14
cdr3_aa: CASSLGSGGSEQYF
cdr3_nt: TGTGCCAGCAGCTTAGGATCCGGGGGGAGCGAGCAGTACTTC

j_call: TRBJ2-7
clone_size: -
d_call: TRBD1
v_call: TRBV27
cdr3_length: 14
cdr3_aa: CASRSPGQAYEQYF
cdr3_nt: TGTGCCAGCAGGTCACCGGGACAGGCCTACGAGCAGTACTTC

j_call: TRBJ1-6
clone_size: few
d_call: -
v_call: TRBV19
cdr3_length: 13
cdr3_aa: CASSIGGTSPLHF
cdr3_nt: TGTGCCAGTAGTATTGGAGGGACCTCACCCCTCCACTTT

j_call: TRBJ2-1
clone_size: -
d_call: -
v_call: TRBV14
cdr3_length: 14
cdr3_aa: CASSQVHGERVQFF
cdr3_nt: TGTGCCAGCAGCCAAGTGCATGGGGAGAGAGTCCAGTTCTTC

j_call: TRBJ1-1
clone_size: -
d_call: -
v_call: TRBV28
cdr3_length: 16
cdr3_aa: CASSLRGRLVNTEAFF
cdr3_nt: TGTGCCAGCAGTTTACGGGGGAGGCTTGTGAACACTGAAGCTTTCTTT

j_call: TRBJ2-4
clone_size: -
d_call: -
v_call: TRBV25-1
cdr3_length: 17
cdr3_aa: CASSEYESSLAKNIQYF
cdr3_nt: TGTGCCAGCAGTGAATATGAAAGTTCACTTGCCAAAAACATTCAGTACTTC

j_call: TRBJ1-5
clone_size: -
d_call: -
v_call: TRBV2
cdr3_length: 13
cdr3_aa: CASRRVPDQPQHF
cdr3_nt: TGTGCCAGCAGGAGGGTTCCGGATCAGCCCCAGCATTTT

j_call: TRBJ1-5
clone_size: -
d_call: -
v_call: TRBV6-5
cdr3_length: 13
cdr3_aa: CATQLGVDQPQHF
cdr3_nt: TGTGCCACCCAGCTGGGCGTGGATCAGCCCCAGCATTTT

j_call: TRBJ1-2
clone_size: -
d_call: TRBD1
v_call: TRBV19
cdr3_length: 14
cdr3_aa: CASAAGTGGYGYTF
cdr3_nt: TGTGCCAGTGCTGCCGGGACAGGAGGCTATGGCTACACCTTC

j_call: TRBJ1-1
clone_size: -
d_call: TRBD1
v_call: TRBV5-4
cdr3_length: 14
cdr3_aa: CASSSTGGNTEAFF
cdr3_nt: TGTGCCAGCAGCTCCACAGGGGGGAACACTGAAGCTTTCTTT

j_call: TRBJ2-3
clone_size: -
d_call: -
v_call: TRBV27
cdr3_length: 14
cdr3_aa: CASSFSRGADTQYF
cdr3_nt: TGTGCCAGCAGTTTTAGCAGGGGGGCAGATACGCAGTATTTT

j_call: TRBJ2-1
clone_size: -
d_call: -
v_call: TRBV27
cdr3_length: 16
cdr3_aa: CASSLAALGSYNEQFF
cdr3_nt: TGTGCCAGCAGTTTAGCCGCCCTAGGAAGCTACAATGAGCAGTTCTTC

j_call: TRBJ1-2
clone_size: -
d_call: -
v_call: TRBV28
cdr3_length: 12
cdr3_aa: CASSFDRYGYTF
cdr3_nt: TGTGCCAGCAGTTTCGACAGGTATGGCTACACCTTC

j_call: TRBJ2-5
clone_size: -
d_call: TRBD1
v_call: TRBV6-1
cdr3_length: 14
cdr3_aa: CASLRQGAGETQYF
cdr3_nt: TGTGCCAGCCTTCGGCAGGGGGCGGGAGAGACCCAGTACTTC

j_call: TRBJ1-1
clone_size: -
d_call: -
v_call: TRBV7-3
cdr3_length: 13
cdr3_aa: CASSAGDNTEAFF
cdr3_nt: TGTGCCAGCAGCGCAGGCGACAACACTGAAGCTTTCTTT

j_call: TRBJ2-3
clone_size: -
d_call: TRBD1
v_call: TRBV4-1
cdr3_length: 16
cdr3_aa: CASSLRPGQSTDTQYF
cdr3_nt: TGCGCCAGCAGCTTGAGGCCGGGACAGTCCACAGATACGCAGTATTTT

j_call: TRBJ2-7
clone_size: -
d_call: TRBD1
v_call: TRBV7-9
cdr3_length: 16
cdr3_aa: CASSYSWQGDSYEQYF
cdr3_nt: TGTGCCAGCAGTTATTCTTGGCAGGGGGATTCCTACGAGCAGTACTTC

j_call: TRBJ2-5
clone_size: few
d_call: -
v_call: TRBV4-2
cdr3_length: 17
cdr3_aa: CASSPIGSTGQGETQYF
cdr3_nt: TGTGCCAGCAGCCCCATTGGGAGTACGGGACAAGGAGAGACCCAGTACTTC

j_call: TRBJ1-4
clone_size: -
d_call: TRBD1
v_call: TRBV6-5
cdr3_length: 14
cdr3_aa: CASSRQGRDEKLFF
cdr3_nt: TGTGCCAGCAGCCGACAGGGGAGGGATGAAAAACTGTTTTTT

j_call: TRBJ2-1
clone_size: -
d_call: -
v_call: TRBV10-3
cdr3_length: 15
cdr3_aa: CAISESDRDSNEQFF
cdr3_nt: TGTGCCATCAGTGAGTCGGACCGGGACTCAAATGAGCAGTTCTTC

j_call: TRBJ2-1
clone_size: once
d_call: TRBD1
v_call: TRBV7-9
cdr3_length: 18
cdr3_aa: CASSIISGTGAFYNEQFF
cdr3_nt: TGTGCCAGCAGCATAATATCCGGGACAGGGGCCTTCTACAATGAGCAGTTCTTC

j_call: TRBJ2-7
clone_size: -
d_call: TRBD2
v_call: TRBV9
cdr3_length: 14
cdr3_aa: CASSPAGGEYEQYF
cdr3_nt: TGTGCCAGCAGCCCGGCGGGAGGGGAATACGAGCAGTACTTC

j_call: TRBJ1-6
clone_size: -
d_call: -
v_call: TRBV10-2
cdr3_length: 16
cdr3_aa: CASSEGGDPYNSPLHF
cdr3_nt: TGCGCCAGCAGTGAGGGGGGGGACCCCTATAATTCACCCCTCCACTTT

j_call: TRBJ1-2
clone_size: few
d_call: -
v_call: TRBV30
cdr3_length: 14
cdr3_aa: CAWSVRRSNYGYTF
cdr3_nt: TGTGCCTGGAGTGTACGCCGGTCCAACTATGGCTACACCTTC

j_call: TRBJ2-1
clone_size: -
d_call: TRBD2
v_call: TRBV5-1
cdr3_length: 15
cdr3_aa: CASSGGTSGRGEQFF
cdr3_nt: TGCGCCAGCAGCGGCGGGACTAGCGGGAGAGGTGAGCAGTTCTTC

j_call: TRBJ2-1
clone_size: -
d_call: TRBD2
v_call: TRBV29-1
cdr3_length: 14
cdr3_aa: CSVGGLAGNNEQFF
cdr3_nt: TGCAGCGTCGGAGGACTAGCGGGAAACAATGAGCAGTTCTTC

j_call: TRBJ1-2
clone_size: -
d_call: -
v_call: TRBV2
cdr3_length: 13
cdr3_aa: CASSVDKNYGYTF
cdr3_nt: TGTGCCAGCAGCGTCGACAAGAACTATGGCTACACCTTC

j_call: TRBJ2-3
clone_size: -
d_call: -
v_call: TRBV5-4
cdr3_length: 16
cdr3_aa: CASSLSKAAIFDTQYF
cdr3_nt: TGTGCCAGCAGCTTGTCTAAAGCCGCCATTTTTGATACGCAGTATTTT

j_call: TRBJ2-2
clone_size: -
d_call: -
v_call: TRBV27
cdr3_length: 13
cdr3_aa: CASMADHPGELFF
cdr3_nt: TGTGCCAGCATGGCGGATCATCCCGGGGAGCTGTTTTTT

j_call: TRBJ2-1
clone_size: -
d_call: TRBD2
v_call: TRBV7-8
cdr3_length: 15
cdr3_aa: CASSLGLAIVYEQFF
cdr3_nt: TGTGCCAGCAGCTTAGGACTAGCGATCGTGTATGAGCAGTTCTTC

j_call: TRBJ2-7
clone_size: -
d_call: TRBD1
v_call: TRBV27
cdr3_length: 15
cdr3_aa: CASSHRQGSYYEQYF
cdr3_nt: TGTGCCAGCAGTCATAGACAGGGGTCCTACTACGAGCAGTACTTC

j_call: TRBJ1-1
clone_size: once
d_call: TRBD1
v_call: TRBV5-6
cdr3_length: 14
cdr3_aa: CASSPGQGGTEAFF
cdr3_nt: TGTGCCAGCAGCCCGGGACAGGGAGGGACTGAAGCTTTCTTT

j_call: TRBJ1-5
clone_size: -
d_call: TRBD1
v_call: TRBV6-5
cdr3_length: 14
cdr3_aa: CASKRTGNNQPQHF
cdr3_nt: TGTGCCAGCAAGAGGACAGGGAACAATCAGCCCCAGCATTTT

j_call: TRBJ2-5
clone_size: -
d_call: TRBD1
v_call: TRBV6-5
cdr3_length: 14
cdr3_aa: CASSEGTGLETQYF
cdr3_nt: TGTGCCAGCAGTGAAGGGACAGGGTTAGAGACCCAGTACTTC

j_call: TRBJ1-4
clone_size: -
d_call: -
v_call: TRBV2
cdr3_length: 15
cdr3_aa: CASSEEGQINEKLFF
cdr3_nt: TGTGCCAGCAGTGAAGAGGGGCAGATAAATGAAAAACTGTTTTTT

j_call: TRBJ1-2
clone_size: few
d_call: TRBD1
v_call: TRBV18
cdr3_length: 14
cdr3_aa: CASSPELTGAGYTF
cdr3_nt: TGTGCCAGCTCACCGGAATTGACAGGGGCAGGCTACACCTTC

j_call: TRBJ2-7
clone_size: few
d_call: -
v_call: TRBV7-4
cdr3_length: 11
cdr3_aa: CASTSGDEQYF
cdr3_nt: TGTGCCAGCACCTCCGGGGACGAGCAGTACTTC

j_call: TRBJ1-1
clone_size: -
d_call: -
v_call: TRBV25-1
cdr3_length: 15
cdr3_aa: CASSAQGSLATEAFF
cdr3_nt: TGTGCCAGCAGTGCACAGGGTTCACTGGCCACTGAAGCTTTCTTT

j_call: TRBJ2-7
clone_size: -
d_call: TRBD1
v_call: TRBV15
cdr3_length: 15
cdr3_aa: CATSRGPGGSYEQYF
cdr3_nt: TGTGCCACCAGCAGAGGTCCAGGGGGCAGCTACGAGCAGTACTTC

j_call: TRBJ2-5
clone_size: -
d_call: TRBD2
v_call: TRBV2
cdr3_length: 15
cdr3_aa: CASSESGIGQETQYF
cdr3_nt: TGTGCCAGCAGTGAGAGCGGGATTGGGCAAGAGACCCAGTACTTC

j_call: TRBJ2-7
clone_size: few
d_call: TRBD2
v_call: TRBV7-6
cdr3_length: 15
cdr3_aa: CASSPILAGVREQYF
cdr3_nt: TGTGCCAGCAGCCCCATCCTAGCGGGAGTTCGCGAGCAGTACTTC

j_call: TRBJ2-7
clone_size: -
d_call: TRBD2
v_call: TRBV15
cdr3_length: 17
cdr3_aa: CATSRRGGDGGSYEQYF
cdr3_nt: TGTGCCACCAGCCGCCGGGGTGGGGACGGCGGGAGTTACGAGCAGTACTTC

j_call: TRBJ1-4
clone_size: once
d_call: -
v_call: TRBV7-9
cdr3_length: 14
cdr3_aa: CASSLTGGYEKLFF
cdr3_nt: TGTGCCAGCAGCCTCACAGGTGGATATGAAAAACTGTTTTTT

j_call: TRBJ1-5
clone_size: -
d_call: -
v_call: TRBV28
cdr3_length: 14
cdr3_aa: CASIHGRLHQPQHF
cdr3_nt: TGTGCCAGCATCCACGGGAGGTTGCATCAGCCCCAGCATTTT

j_call: TRBJ1-2
clone_size: -
d_call: -
v_call: TRBV5-5
cdr3_length: 12
cdr3_aa: CASIHTDDGYTF
cdr3_nt: TGTGCCAGCATCCATACAGATGATGGCTACACCTTC

j_call: TRBJ2-2
clone_size: -
d_call: -
v_call: TRBV7-2
cdr3_length: 15
cdr3_aa: CASSSAPGGTGELFF
cdr3_nt: TGTGCCAGCAGCTCGGCCCCCGGGGGAACCGGGGAGCTGTTTTTT

j_call: TRBJ2-3
clone_size: -
d_call: -
v_call: TRBV10-1
cdr3_length: 13
cdr3_aa: CASSEATTDTQYF
cdr3_nt: TGCGCCAGCAGTGAGGCTACCACAGATACGCAGTATTTT